Listed below are T cell receptor beta chains from one sample, sequenced in a study of blood T cell repertoires in COVID-19. Repertoires were generated with immunoSEQ multiplex PCR, while TCRdb's copy carries only in-frame clones and drops some. The sample yields 150,000 to 200,000 clones, roughly 80% seen once. The material sequenced was peripheral blood. The source is a man aged 45 to 65 who had recovered from COVID-19. The conserved cysteine and the conserved F or W are not part of the CDR3 here.

v_call	j_call	cdr3_aa
TRBV5-6	TRBJ1-2	ASSLNSGSGGYT
TRBV7-9	TRBJ1-4	ASSLGQGRDEKLF
TRBV5-8	TRBJ1-5	ASSMPPRSGQPQH
TRBV27	TRBJ2-1	ASSSGQGIWVTGWDEQF
TRBV11-2	TRBJ2-2	ASSFGASGAGELF
TRBV24-1	TRBJ2-2	ATSFGLRNTGELF
TRBV11-3	TRBJ2-1	ASSEGASAYNERF
TRBV7-2	TRBJ1-2	ASSLYRDGYT
TRBV24-1	TRBJ2-1	ATSDWTSGSSGEQF
TRBV5-6	TRBJ1-3	ASSLTGTVSGNTIY
TRBV5-1	TRBJ2-5	ASSPGTSGPQKTQY
TRBV3-1/TRBV3-2	TRBJ1-5	ASSLGQHNQPQH
TRBV27	TRBJ1-6	ASSRKVDSPLH
TRBV5-1	TRBJ2-2	ASSLDPGAGELF
TRBV10-3	TRBJ1-2	AISERRQPSLSSYGYT
TRBV9	TRBJ1-1	ASSTTGDGEAF
TRBV5-1	TRBJ2-1	ASSPQTSGNEQF
TRBV10-1	TRBJ2-2	ASTDRRSPIGELF
TRBV7-9	TRBJ2-1	ASSSPGSHNEQF
TRBV5-1	TRBJ2-1	ASSLVLRSVYNEQF
TRBV7-3	TRBJ2-1	ASSLGHSNEQF
TRBV6-6	TRBJ1-5	ASGPLNSNQPQH
TRBV10-3	TRBJ1-1	AISPRGSNTEAF
TRBV7-8	TRBJ2-3	ASSSWTGTTDTQY
TRBV28	TRBJ2-5	ASSSGTRKTQY
TRBV7-6	TRBJ1-2	ASSLGHANYGYT
TRBV27	TRBJ2-1	ASSSAGLAVYNEQF
TRBV5-1	TRBJ2-1	ASSLEKGGYNEQF
TRBV3-1/TRBV3-2	TRBJ1-1	ASSQDRGANTEAF
TRBV13	TRBJ2-1	ASSLRTSGRDEQF
TRBV10-3	TRBJ1-1	AISEGQMNTEAF
TRBV6-2/TRBV6-3	TRBJ1-6	ASSYSITESSYNSPLH
TRBV11-3	TRBJ2-7	ASSLEGYEQY
TRBV5-8	TRBJ2-5	ASSRNRGLGHQETQY
TRBV2	TRBJ2-3	ATGGPADTQY
TRBV5-1	TRBJ2-3	ASSLDGRGNTDTQY
TRBV6-1	TRBJ1-6	ASSELGQGGSPLH
TRBV9	TRBJ2-7	ASSVGGGKGSEQY
TRBV5-1	TRBJ2-7	ASSLVVDGEQY
TRBV19	TRBJ2-5	ASSQIRDRGRETQY